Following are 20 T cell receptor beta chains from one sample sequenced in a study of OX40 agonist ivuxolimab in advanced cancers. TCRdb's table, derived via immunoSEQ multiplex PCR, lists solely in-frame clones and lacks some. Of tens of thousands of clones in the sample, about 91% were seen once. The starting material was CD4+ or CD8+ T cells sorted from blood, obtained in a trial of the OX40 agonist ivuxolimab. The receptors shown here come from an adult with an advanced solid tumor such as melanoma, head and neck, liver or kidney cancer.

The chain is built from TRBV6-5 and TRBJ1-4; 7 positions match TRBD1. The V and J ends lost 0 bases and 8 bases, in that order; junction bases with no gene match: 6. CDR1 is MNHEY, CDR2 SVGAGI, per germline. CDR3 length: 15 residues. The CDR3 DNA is TGTGCCAGCAGTTACTCCCGGCAGGGGGTGGAAAAACTGTTTTTT. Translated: CASSYSRQGVEKLFF.

The CDR3 spells CASRTDPNSNQPQHF. In DNA form, the CDR3 reads TGTGCCAGTAGAACGGATCCGAATAGCAATCAGCCCCAGCATTTT. This chain uses TRBV19 with TRBJ1-5, with D uncertain. The CDR3 is 15 residues long. Germline assignment: CDR1 LNHDA and CDR2 SQIVND (reference sequence). The germline V and J ends were trimmed by 6 bases and 0 bases, with 12 bases remaining between them.

CDR3 DNA sequence: TGTGCCAGCAGCCAATCCCTCTATGGCTACACCTTC. Its translation: CASSQSLYGYTF. The rearrangement links TRBV5-6 to TRBJ1-2; D is uncertain. Per the germline V gene, CDR1 is SGHDT and CDR2 is YYEEEE. V was pared by 4 bases and J by 4 bases, with 8 bases between. The CDR3 contains 12 residues.

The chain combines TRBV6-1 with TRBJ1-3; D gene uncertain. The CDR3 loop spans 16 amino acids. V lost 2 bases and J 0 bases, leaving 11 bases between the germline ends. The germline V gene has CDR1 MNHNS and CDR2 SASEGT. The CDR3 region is CASSERPRGSGNTIYF. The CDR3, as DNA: TGTGCCAGCAGTGAACGGCCCAGAGGCTCTGGAAACACCATATATTTT.

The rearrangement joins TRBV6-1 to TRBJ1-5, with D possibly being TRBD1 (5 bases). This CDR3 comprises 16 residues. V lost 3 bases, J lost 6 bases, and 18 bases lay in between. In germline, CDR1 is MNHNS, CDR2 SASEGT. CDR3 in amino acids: CASSDWGRGSRQPQHF. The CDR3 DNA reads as TGTGCCAGCAGTGATTGGGGGAGGGGAAGCCGTCAGCCCCAGCATTTT.

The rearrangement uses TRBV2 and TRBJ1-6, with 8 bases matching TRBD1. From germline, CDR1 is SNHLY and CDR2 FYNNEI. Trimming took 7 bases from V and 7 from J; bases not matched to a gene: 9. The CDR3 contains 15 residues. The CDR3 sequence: CASTDRVGLNSPLHF. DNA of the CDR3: TGTGCCAGCACGGACAGGGTGGGATTAAATTCACCCCTCCACTTT.

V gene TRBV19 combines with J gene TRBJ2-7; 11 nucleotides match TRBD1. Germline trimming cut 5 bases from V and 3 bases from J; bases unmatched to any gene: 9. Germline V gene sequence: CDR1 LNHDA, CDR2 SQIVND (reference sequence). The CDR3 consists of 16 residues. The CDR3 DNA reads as TGTGCCAGTAGTGTCCCCGGGACAGGGGGTGTCTACGAGCAGTACTTC. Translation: CASSVPGTGGVYEQYF.

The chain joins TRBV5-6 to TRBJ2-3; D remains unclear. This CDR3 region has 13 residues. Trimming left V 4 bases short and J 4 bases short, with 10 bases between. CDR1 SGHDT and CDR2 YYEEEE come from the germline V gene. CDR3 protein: CASSPDLADTQYF. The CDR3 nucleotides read TGTGCCAGCAGCCCTGACCTCGCAGATACGCAGTATTTT.

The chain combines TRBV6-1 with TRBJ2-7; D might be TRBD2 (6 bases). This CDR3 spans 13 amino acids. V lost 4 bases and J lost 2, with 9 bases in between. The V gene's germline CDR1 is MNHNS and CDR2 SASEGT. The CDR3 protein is CASSGDFTYEQYF. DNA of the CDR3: TGTGCCAGCAGTGGGGACTTCACCTACGAGCAGTACTTC.

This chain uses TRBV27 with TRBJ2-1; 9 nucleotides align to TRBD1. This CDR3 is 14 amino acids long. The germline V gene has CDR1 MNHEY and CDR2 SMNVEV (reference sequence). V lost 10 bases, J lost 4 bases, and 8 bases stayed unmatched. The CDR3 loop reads CATNTGGVYNEQFF. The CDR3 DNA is TGTGCCACCAATACAGGGGGCGTTTACAATGAGCAGTTCTTC.

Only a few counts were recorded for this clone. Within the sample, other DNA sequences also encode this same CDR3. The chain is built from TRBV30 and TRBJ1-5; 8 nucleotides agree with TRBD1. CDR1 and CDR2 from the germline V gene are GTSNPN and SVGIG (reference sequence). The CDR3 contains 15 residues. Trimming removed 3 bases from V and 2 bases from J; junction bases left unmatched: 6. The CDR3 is CAWSGQGAGNQPQHF. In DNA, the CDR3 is TGTGCCTGGAGCGGTCAGGGGGCGGGCAATCAGCCCCAGCATTTT.

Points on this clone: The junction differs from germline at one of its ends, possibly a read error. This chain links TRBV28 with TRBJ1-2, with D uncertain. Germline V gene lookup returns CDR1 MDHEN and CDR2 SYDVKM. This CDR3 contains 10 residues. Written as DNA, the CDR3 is TGTGCCAGCAGTCGAACGACTCTACTCTTC. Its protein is CASSRTTLLF.

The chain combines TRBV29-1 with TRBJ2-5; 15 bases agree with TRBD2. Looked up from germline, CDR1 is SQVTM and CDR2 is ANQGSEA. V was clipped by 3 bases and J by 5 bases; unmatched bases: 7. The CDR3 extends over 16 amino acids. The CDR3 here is CSVERGLAGGGETQYF. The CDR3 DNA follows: TGCAGCGTTGAGAGGGGACTAGCGGGAGGAGGGGAGACCCAGTACTTC.

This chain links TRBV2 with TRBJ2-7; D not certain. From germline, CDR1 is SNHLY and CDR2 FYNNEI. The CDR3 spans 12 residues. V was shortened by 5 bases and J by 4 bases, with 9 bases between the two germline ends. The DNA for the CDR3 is TGTGCCAGCAGTCGTAATTTTTACGAGCAGTACTTC. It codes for CASSRNFYEQYF.

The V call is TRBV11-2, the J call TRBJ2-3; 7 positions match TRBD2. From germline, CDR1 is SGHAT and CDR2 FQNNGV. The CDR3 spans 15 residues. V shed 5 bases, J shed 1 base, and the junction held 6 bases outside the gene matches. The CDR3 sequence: CASSREGRGTDTQYF. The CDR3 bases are TGTGCCAGCAGCCGAGAAGGGAGGGGCACAGATACGCAGTATTTT.

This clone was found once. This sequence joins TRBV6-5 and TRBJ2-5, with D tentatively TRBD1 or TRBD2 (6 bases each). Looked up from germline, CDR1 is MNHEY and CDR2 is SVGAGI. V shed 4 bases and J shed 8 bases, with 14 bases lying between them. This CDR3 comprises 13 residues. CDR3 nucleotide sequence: TGTGCCAGCAGTTCCCCCGGGGGCTCAACCCAGTACTTC. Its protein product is CASSSPGGSTQYF.

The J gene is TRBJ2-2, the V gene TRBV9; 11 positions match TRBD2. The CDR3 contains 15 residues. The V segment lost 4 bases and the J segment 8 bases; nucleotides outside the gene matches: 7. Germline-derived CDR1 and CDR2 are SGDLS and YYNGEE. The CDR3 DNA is TGTGCCAGCAGCACGCGACTAGCGGGAACTGGGGAGCTGTTTTTT. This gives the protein CASSTRLAGTGELFF.

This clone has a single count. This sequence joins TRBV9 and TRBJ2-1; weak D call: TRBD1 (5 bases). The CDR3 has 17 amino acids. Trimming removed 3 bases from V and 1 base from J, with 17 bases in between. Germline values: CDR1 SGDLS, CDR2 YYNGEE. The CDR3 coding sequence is TGTGCCAGCAGCGGACAGTATGGCCCTTATTCCTACAATGAGCAGTTCTTC. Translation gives CASSGQYGPYSYNEQFF.

The CDR3 region is CASSRGLFAQFF. CDR3 DNA: TGTGCCAGCAGCAGGGGACTATTTGCGCAGTTCTTC. The chain employs TRBV7-9 and TRBJ2-1; TRBD2 matches at 7 bases. V was pared by 5 bases and J by 12 bases, with 7 bases of the junction left unmatched. Germline-derived CDR1 and CDR2 are SEHNR and FQNEAQ (reference sequence). The CDR3 contains 12 residues.

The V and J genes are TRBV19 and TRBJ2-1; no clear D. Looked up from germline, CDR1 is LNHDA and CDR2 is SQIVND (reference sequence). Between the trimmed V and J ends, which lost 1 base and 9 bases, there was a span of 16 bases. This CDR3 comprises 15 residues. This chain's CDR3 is CASSIVTGVGLEQFF. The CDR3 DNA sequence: TGTGCCAGTAGTATAGTTACTGGAGTGGGTCTTGAGCAGTTCTTC.